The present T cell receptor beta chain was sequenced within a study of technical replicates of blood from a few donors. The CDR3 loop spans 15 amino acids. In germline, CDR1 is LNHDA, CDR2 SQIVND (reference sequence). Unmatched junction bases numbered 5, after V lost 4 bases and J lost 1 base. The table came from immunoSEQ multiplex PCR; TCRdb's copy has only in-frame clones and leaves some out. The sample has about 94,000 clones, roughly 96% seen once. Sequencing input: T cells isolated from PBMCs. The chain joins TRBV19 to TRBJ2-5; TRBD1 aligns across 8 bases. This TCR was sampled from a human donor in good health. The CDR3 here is CASSRRQGFQETQYF. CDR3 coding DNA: TGTGCCAGTAGTAGGAGACAGGGGTTCCAAGAGACCCAGTACTTC.